The rows below give T cell receptor beta chains drawn from one sample of a study of identifying expanded T cells in peripheral blood. Produced via immunoSEQ multiplex PCR; TCRdb's table is partial and in-frame only. This sample has about 81,000 clones, with 84% found just once. Sequenced: blood. These receptor sequences come from a person aged 18 to 75 in good health. Both conserved end residues are part of each CDR3. A D gene is named only where the DNA matches it firmly. Clone size, where shown, is once, few, many, or a class for clones that have expanded.

once TRBD1 TRBJ1-1 TRBV6-5 TGTGCCAGCAGTTACAAGCCGACAGGGGGCACTGAAGCTTTCTTT CASSYKPTGGTEAFF
. TRBD2 TRBJ2-1 TRBV23-1 TGCGCCAGCAGTCAATCAAGACTAGCGGGATCGTGCAAAGGGATGGGTGAGCAGTTCTTC CASSQSRLAGSCKGMGEQFF
once TRBD2 TRBJ2-1 TRBV28 TGTGCCAGCAGTTCGGGACTAGCGGGTCGGAATGAGCAGTTCTTC CASSSGLAGRNEQFF
. . TRBJ2-7 TRBV6-6 TGTGCCAGCAGTCTCCTCAGGCAGGGTGGCGAGCAGTACTTC CASSLLRQGGEQYF
. TRBD1 TRBJ2-7 TRBV28 TGTGCCAGCAGTCCACCGACAGGGGGCGGAATGTACGAGCAGTACTTC CASSPPTGGGMYEQYF
. . TRBJ2-1 TRBV6-5 TGTGCCAGCAGCCGTCGGGGGATCGGGGAGCAGTTCTTC CASSRRGIGEQFF
. TRBD2 TRBJ2-2 TRBV5-1 TGCGCCAGCAGTGCGGGGACTAGCGCCGACGCCGGGGAGCTGTTTTTT CASSAGTSADAGELFF
. . TRBJ1-5 TRBV28 TGTGCCAGCAGTTTACCGCGTACAAATCAGCCCCAGCATTTT CASSLPRTNQPQHF
once . TRBJ2-6 TRBV10-3 TGTGCCATCAGTGGCGACAGATCTGGGGCCAACGTCCTGACTTTC CAISGDRSGANVLTF
. . TRBJ2-7 TRBV15 TGTGCCACCAGCAGACTATTCGACGTAGCGGAAACCCACTACGAGCAGTACTTC CATSRLFDVAETHYEQYF
. TRBD1 TRBJ2-5 TRBV7-9 TGTGCCAGCAGCCGGACAGGGTCAATCCAAGAGACCCAGTACTTC CASSRTGSIQETQYF
. . TRBJ2-3 TRBV28 TGTGCCAGCAATCGGGAGTTGAGCACAGATACGCAGTATTTT CASNRELSTDTQYF
. TRBD2 TRBJ2-5 TRBV7-7 TGTGCTAGCAGCCAGGGACTAGCGGGAGGCGAGACCCAGTACTTC CASSQGLAGGETQYF